One and the same sample provided the 22 T cell receptor beta chains below, sequenced in a study of low-dose radiotherapy and immunotherapy resistance in tumors. The time point denotes: after trial treatment. Treatment denoted: LDRT plus nivolumab, ipilimumab, low-dose cyclophosphamide and aspirin (RACIN trial). Primers used for first-strand cDNA, a TRAV- and TRBV-specific set, covered both alpha and beta chains. With a V-primer adapter and a constant-region primer, TCRs were amplified for roughly 21 PCR cycles. Each CDR3 protein gets one entry after TCRdb re-called the reads with MiXCR. The sample holds about 58,000 distinct CDR3 sequences, 23% seen once. Here the sequenced sample was PBMCs, taken after low-dose radiotherapy plus immunotherapy. All receptors come from a male donor with prostate cancer.

The gene calls are TRBV5-1 and TRBJ2-2; no firm D call. The CDR3 spans 14 residues. V was trimmed by 4 bases and J by 7 bases, leaving 14 bases between them. Germline CDR1 is SGHRS and CDR2 is YFSETQ. The CDR3 protein is CASSNPALVGELFF. Written as DNA, the CDR3 is TGCGCCAGCAGCAATCCCGCTCTGGTCGGGGAGCTGTTTTTT.

The chain is built from TRBV20-1 and TRBJ2-7, with TRBD2 identical over 14 bases. Unmatched junction bases numbered 7, after V lost 5 bases and J lost 7 bases. This CDR3 is built from 14 residues. Germline CDR1 reads DFQATT; CDR2 reads SNEGSKA (reference sequence). CDR3 loop: CSASTSGGANEQYF. The CDR3, as DNA: TGCAGTGCTTCGACTAGCGGGGGGGCCAATGAGCAGTACTTC.

This clonotype was found a few times. The chain uses TRBV6-2 or TRBV6-3 and TRBJ1-1, with a tentative D call TRBD1 (6 bases). CDR3 length: 15 residues. Trimming pared 2 bases from V and 1 base from J, leaving 11 bases between. Germline CDR1 is MNHEY and CDR2 is SVGEGT. CDR3 sequence: CASSYGGGRNTEAFF. Here the CDR3 DNA reads TGTGCCAGCAGTTACGGTGGGGGCAGGAACACTGAAGCTTTCTTT.

In this sample, this clonotype turned up many times. The rearrangement links TRBV5-1 to TRBJ2-3; D unresolved. In germline, CDR1 is SGHRS, CDR2 YFSETQ. Trimming took off 1 base at V and 1 base at J, with 7 bases between the two ends. The CDR3 is 14 residues long. Here the CDR3 DNA reads TGCGCCAGCAGCTTGTGGCCCGGCACAGATACGCAGTATTTT. Encoded protein: CASSLWPGTDTQYF.

This clonotype came up many times. The rearrangement uses TRBV10-3 and TRBJ2-7; D gene uncertain. CDR3 length equals 12 residues. The V gene's germline CDR1 is ENHRY and CDR2 SYGVKD. Trimming removed 4 bases at V and 7 bases at J, with 11 bases between. The CDR3 DNA reads TGTGCCATCAGTGGGGCCGGAAGGGAGCAGTACTTC. Encoded protein: CAISGAGREQYF.

There are many counts of this clonotype. This sequence joins TRBV2 and TRBJ1-5; 9 positions match TRBD1. The germline CDR1 and CDR2 sequences are SNHLY and FYNNEI. The CDR3 is made up of 15 amino acids. V dropped 6 bases and J dropped 1; count of bases not matched to a gene: 4. This CDR3 is CASSPDRGSNQPQHF. For the CDR3, the DNA is TGTGCCAGCAGCCCAGACAGGGGGAGCAATCAGCCCCAGCATTTT.

This clonotype was found many times. V and J are TRBV11-2 and TRBJ2-3; D could derive from TRBD1 or TRBD2 (5 bases each). Germline V gives CDR1 SGHAT, CDR2 FQNNGV. The V end lost 5 bases, the J end lost 6 bases, and 15 bases lay between the germline ends. This CDR3 comprises 14 residues. The CDR3 DNA is TGTGCCAGCAGCACGGGACGAGCGCCTGATACGCAGTATTTT. It is translated as CASSTGRAPDTQYF.

This clonotype was detected ten times or more. The chain has TRBV7-8 and TRBJ2-2, with a weak D call TRBD1 (6 bases). V lost 7 bases to trimming and J lost 1 base, with 13 bases between them. The CDR3 spans 15 residues. From germline, CDR1 is SGHVS and CDR2 FQNEAQ. The CDR3 DNA is TGTGCCAGCAAACCAGACAGGCAGAACACCGGGGAGCTGTTTTTT. Its protein is CASKPDRQNTGELFF.

This chain joins TRBV12-3 or TRBV12-4 and TRBJ1-6; D gene ambiguous. This CDR3 comprises 15 residues. Trimming took off 2 bases at V and 7 bases at J, with 12 bases between the two ends. The CDR3 DNA reads as TGTGCCAGCAGTTTACAGGCAGGTGGAAATTCACCCCTCCACTTT. Translation: CASSLQAGGNSPLHF.

The chain employs TRBV12-3 or TRBV12-4 and TRBJ1-1; weak D call: TRBD1 (5 bases). Deletions cut 3 bases from V and 0 bases from J, with 8 bases between. This CDR3 spans 14 amino acids. The CDR3 protein is CASSFQDMNTEAFF. The CDR3 DNA sequence: TGTGCCAGCAGTTTTCAGGACATGAACACTGAAGCTTTCTTT.

This clonotype is labeled as medium-sized. The V and J genes are TRBV9 and TRBJ2-5; D is uncertain. CDR1 is SGDLS and CDR2 is YYNGEE in the germline V gene. V lost 4 bases and J lost 4, with 14 bases in between. This CDR3 is built from 14 residues. The CDR3 loop reads CASSPAGSGETQYF. CDR3 nucleotides: TGTGCCAGCAGCCCGGCCGGGTCAGGAGAGACCCAGTACTTC. The variable domain in full, completed from reference TRBV9 and TRBJ2-5, reads DSGVTQTPKHLITATGQRVTLRCSPRSGDLSVYWYQQSLDQGLQFLIQYYNGEERAKGNILERFSAQQFPDLHSELNLSSLELGDSALYFCASSPAGSGETQYFGPGTRLLVL.

Details on this clonotype: The likely explanation is a read error, given a far larger clone one base away. The genes are TRBV27 and TRBJ2-1; D unclear. CDR3 size: 13 residues. V lost 3 bases, J lost 10 bases, and 13 bases lay in between. Germline assignment: CDR1 MNHEY and CDR2 SMNVEV (reference sequence). The CDR3 region has the DNA TGTGCCAGCAGTTTCACGGTCGCAGCCGAGCAGTTCTTC. This translates into CASSFTVAAEQFF.

The genes are TRBV4-3 and TRBJ2-3; D could derive from TRBD1 or TRBD2 (5 bases each). V was clipped by 0 bases and J by 0 bases, with 13 bases between them. The CDR3 is 17 residues long. The germline V gene encodes CDR1 LGHNA and CDR2 YSLEER. CDR3 DNA sequence: TGCGCCAGCAGCCAAGATCTAGGGACCGCTAGCACAGATACGCAGTATTTT. Its protein product is CASSQDLGTASTDTQYF.

This clonotype was observed at least ten times. This chain links TRBV5-4 with TRBJ2-5; 10 positions match TRBD2. Germline CDR1 reads SGHNT; CDR2 reads YYREEE (reference sequence). The CDR3 runs to 16 residues. V gave up 2 bases and J gave up 5 bases; unmatched junction bases: 9. The CDR3 nucleotides read TGTGCCAGCAGCTTTCCTAAAGCGGGAGGGCGTGAGACCCAGTACTTC. Residues: CASSFPKAGGRETQYF.

This clonotype has at least ten counts. This rearrangement joins TRBV6-2 or TRBV6-3 to TRBJ2-7, with 7 positions matching TRBD2. Germline V gene sequence: CDR1 MNHEY, CDR2 SVGEGT. The CDR3 extends over 16 amino acids. V was pared by 6 bases and J by 0 bases, with 11 bases of the junction left unmatched. The CDR3 bases are TGTGCCAGCAGCAGATCAGGCGGGAGCCTCTCCTACGAGCAGTACTTC. Translating it yields CASSRSGGSLSYEQYF.

This clonotype was observed many times. This chain connects TRBV11-2 to TRBJ1-4; D might be TRBD1 (5 bases). The CDR3 length is 14 residues. V lost 1 base and J 7 bases, leaving 10 bases between the germline ends. Germline V lookup: CDR1 SGHAT, CDR2 FQNNGV. The CDR3 nucleotides read TGTGCCAGCAGCTTAGGCGCAGGGAGTGAAAAACTGTTTTTT. It codes for CASSLGAGSEKLFF.

J is TRBJ1-5 and V is TRBV6-1; D gene uncertain. The CDR3 runs 13 residues. The germline gives CDR1 MNHNS, CDR2 SASEGT. Trimming removed 5 bases at V and 5 bases at J, with 10 bases between. In DNA, the CDR3 is TGTGCCAGCAGTAGAAGGGAGCATCAGCCCCAGCATTTT. Amino acids: CASSRREHQPQHF.

The V call is TRBV12-3 or TRBV12-4, the J call TRBJ1-3; 9 bases match TRBD1. The CDR3 runs 14 residues. V lost 7 bases, J lost 2 bases, and 3 bases stayed unmatched. The chain's CDR3 is CASTRTGAGNTIYF. CDR3 in DNA: TGTGCCAGCACCCGGACAGGGGCTGGAAACACCATATATTTT.

The chain is built from TRBV3-1 and TRBJ2-3; D is undetermined. This CDR3 is built from 12 residues. The germline V gene encodes CDR1 LGHDT and CDR2 YNNKEL (reference sequence). Trimming pared 4 bases from V and 4 bases from J, leaving 6 bases between. The CDR3 region has the DNA TGTGCCAGCAGCCCTCATGCAGATACGCAGTATTTT. Its translation: CASSPHADTQYF.

This clonotype appeared many times. The chain couples TRBV29-1 to TRBJ2-7; 8 bases line up with TRBD1. CDR1 is SQVTM and CDR2 is ANQGSEA in the germline V gene. Germline trimming cut 4 bases from V and 5 bases from J; bases unmatched to any gene: 10. The CDR3 loop spans 14 amino acids. For the CDR3, the DNA is TGCAGCGTTGCGTTTACAGGGGGTTACGACGAGCAGTACTTC. Protein sequence: CSVAFTGGYDEQYF.

Details on this clonotype: A read error is the likely source, as a far larger clone sits one nucleotide away. The chain employs TRBV12-2 and TRBJ2-1; the table calls TRBD1, which could not be checked here. TRBV12-2 is deemed a pseudogene. The length of the CDR3 is 17 residues. DNA for the CDR3: TGTGCCAGCAACCCCACCCCCGGGACAGTGACCTACAATGAGCAGTTCTTC. It specifies CASNPTPGTVTYNEQFF.

The sample holds many counts of this clonotype. The V and J genes are TRBV28 and TRBJ2-5, with a tentative D call TRBD1 (5 bases). The CDR3 is 13 residues long. V was trimmed by 5 bases and J by 5 bases, leaving 12 bases between them. CDR1 MDHEN and CDR2 SYDVKM come from the germline V gene. In nucleotides, the CDR3 is TGTGCCAGCAGTCACAGGAGTAGGGAGACCCAGTACTTC. Translated: CASSHRSRETQYF.